Following are 24 T cell receptor beta chains from one sample sequenced in a study of control samples from healthy donors and cancer patients. The assay was immunoSEQ multiplex PCR, and TCRdb's table has in-frame clones only and misses some. Of about 140,000 clones in the sample, approximately 94% were seen once. Sequencing was done on a sample of blood. Source of these receptors: a middle-aged man in good health.

The CDR3 protein is CASSAYRGETEAFF. In DNA form, the CDR3 reads TGTGCCAGCAGCGCCTACAGGGGGGAAACTGAAGCTTTCTTT. J is TRBJ1-1 and V is TRBV5-6; 8 bases map to TRBD1. This CDR3 is built from 14 residues. V lost 4 bases and J lost 5; bases outside the gene matches: 7. CDR1 SGHDT and CDR2 YYEEEE come from the germline V gene.

The chain couples TRBV6-2 or TRBV6-3 to TRBJ2-1; D may correspond to TRBD1 or TRBD2 (5 bases each). V lost 3 bases and J 8 bases, leaving 20 bases between the germline ends. There are 16 residues in the CDR3. Germline-derived CDR1 and CDR2 are MNHEY and SVGEGT. In DNA form, the CDR3 reads TGTGCCAGCAGTTATGGGTTCGGGGCAGGGCTCGATGAGCAGTTCTTC. Translation gives CASSYGFGAGLDEQFF.

The CDR3 reads CASSYRQGYEQYF. CDR3 bases: TGTGCCAGCAGTTATCGTCAGGGCTACGAGCAGTACTTC. The chain uses TRBV6-2 or TRBV6-3 and TRBJ2-7; maybe TRBD1 (5 bases). Trimming removed 3 bases from V and 3 bases from J, with 9 bases in between. The CDR3 loop spans 13 amino acids. Germline-derived CDR1 and CDR2 are MNHEY and SVGEGT.

This chain joins TRBV11-3 and TRBJ2-1, with 11 bases identical to TRBD2. Germline CDR1 is SGHNT and CDR2 is YENEEA. This CDR3 is built from 15 residues. V lost 2 bases and J lost 7; bases outside the gene matches: 4. CDR3 in amino acids: CASSLTSGSGNEQFF. CDR3 coding DNA: TGTGCCAGCAGCTTAACTAGCGGGAGTGGGAATGAGCAGTTCTTC.

The chain couples TRBV5-6 to TRBJ2-7, with 8 bases that match TRBD1. This CDR3 contains 14 residues. CDR1 is SGHDT and CDR2 is YYEEEE in the germline V gene. J lost 5 bases, V lost 3 bases, and 7 bases had no gene match. The chain's CDR3 is CASSWSGQENEQYF. CDR3 DNA sequence: TGTGCCAGCAGCTGGTCGGGACAGGAGAACGAGCAGTACTTC.

The chain employs TRBV9 and TRBJ2-1, with 13 bases matching TRBD2. This CDR3 has 15 residues. V lost 4 bases, J lost 8 bases, and 6 bases stayed unmatched. The V gene's germline CDR1 is SGDLS and CDR2 YYNGEE. DNA of the CDR3: TGTGCCAGCAGCATCCGGACTAGCGGGAGCGATGAGCAGTTCTTC. It encodes CASSIRTSGSDEQFF.

The chain couples TRBV3-1 (or the pseudogene TRBV3-2) to TRBJ2-5; 8 bases line up with TRBD2. Germline V gene data show CDR1 as LGHDT and CDR2 as YNNKEL (reference sequence). This CDR3 is built from 13 residues. V dropped 2 bases and J dropped 5; count of bases not matched to a gene: 1. The CDR3 loop reads CASSQPGGETQYF. DNA of the CDR3: TGTGCCAGCAGCCAACCGGGGGGGGAGACCCAGTACTTC.

The V gene is TRBV7-3, the J gene TRBJ1-3, with D maybe TRBD1 (5 bases). Germline values: CDR1 SGHTA, CDR2 FQGTGA. The CDR3 has 14 residues. V lost 2 bases and J lost 4, with 9 bases in between. CDR3 amino acids: CASSLGGTGNTIYF. The CDR3 DNA reads as TGTGCCAGCAGCTTAGGGGGGACCGGAAACACCATATATTTT.

The V and J genes are TRBV5-3 and TRBJ1-3; D not resolved. TRBV5-3 is flagged as an ORF with uncertain function. There are 15 residues in the CDR3. Deletions cut 4 bases from V and 7 bases from J, with 18 bases between. CDR3 in amino acids: CARSPPRACSNTIYF. The CDR3 bases are TGTGCCAGAAGCCCCCCCCGGGCTTGTAGCAACACCATATATTTT.

The chain couples TRBV5-1 to TRBJ1-1, with 9 nucleotides matching TRBD1. The ends lost 2 bases at V and 6 bases at J; junction bases unmatched: 5. The CDR3 has 14 amino acids. The V gene's germline CDR1 is SGHRS and CDR2 YFSETQ. CDR3 sequence (DNA): TGCGCCAGCAGCTTTGGACAGGGGAGGCCTGAAGCTTTCTTT. It translates to CASSFGQGRPEAFF.

The V call is TRBV28, the J call TRBJ1-2; 8 bases match TRBD1. CDR1 is MDHEN and CDR2 is SYDVKM in the germline V gene. V lost 3 bases and J lost 8; bases outside the gene matches: 8. This CDR3 has 14 residues. The CDR3 loop is CASSFLQGARGYTF. Here the CDR3 DNA reads TGTGCCAGCAGTTTCCTTCAGGGGGCGCGGGGCTACACCTTC.

The chain links TRBV5-6 to TRBJ2-5; D possibly corresponds to TRBD1 (5 bases). The CDR3 totals 13 residues. Trimming removed 1 base at V and 4 bases at J, with 8 bases between. The germline V gene encodes CDR1 SGHDT and CDR2 YYEEEE. The chain's CDR3 is CASSLLGAETQYF. The DNA of the CDR3 is TGTGCCAGCAGCTTGCTAGGGGCAGAGACCCAGTACTTC.

This clone occurred once. The genes are TRBV4-3 and TRBJ2-2; no clear D gene. This CDR3 spans 15 amino acids. Germline V gene sequence: CDR1 LGHNA, CDR2 YSLEER. Trimming shortened V by 0 bases and J by 3 bases, and 8 bases separated the two germline ends. The CDR3 coding sequence is TGCGCCAGCAGCCAAGATGATCAATACACCGGGGAGCTGTTTTTT. It yields the protein CASSQDDQYTGELFF.

V usage is TRBV6-2 or TRBV6-3 and J usage is TRBJ2-1; 7 bases line up with TRBD1. V lost 5 bases and J lost 2; bases outside the gene matches: 6. Germline V gives CDR1 MNHEY, CDR2 SVGEGT. This CDR3 comprises 15 residues. The CDR3 region is CASSHDREAYNEQFF. CDR3 bases: TGTGCCAGCAGTCACGACAGGGAAGCCTACAATGAGCAGTTCTTC.

With respect to this clone: At one of its ends the junction is not consistent with the germline gene, which may arise from a read error. The rearrangement joins TRBV5-1 to TRBJ1-1; D is unclear. Germline CDR1 and CDR2: SGHRS and YFSETQ. The CDR3 has 17 residues. The CDR3 reads CASSLGSWQLNIQYEIF. CDR3 in DNA: TGCGCCAGCAGCTTAGGGTCGTGGCAGCTTAATATCCAATACGAGATCTTT.

The gene calls are TRBV6-2 or TRBV6-3 and TRBJ1-2; maybe TRBD1 (6 bases). The CDR3 loop spans 15 amino acids. Trimming pared 1 base from V and 5 bases from J, leaving 14 bases between. Germline V lookup: CDR1 MNHEY, CDR2 SVGEGT. CDR3 in amino acids: CASSYYQGKAYGYTF. The CDR3 coding sequence is TGTGCCAGCAGTTACTACCAGGGGAAGGCGTATGGCTACACCTTC.

This rearrangement joins TRBV5-1 to TRBJ2-3; tentative D call: TRBD2 (6 bases). Germline lookup yields CDR1 SGHRS and CDR2 YFSETQ. Trimming pared 3 bases from V and 5 bases from J, leaving 16 bases between. There are 15 residues in the CDR3. The CDR3 DNA sequence: TGCGCCAGCAGCTCGGGACCGGGAGTGGGAGATACGCAGTATTTT. This sequence encodes CASSSGPGVGDTQYF.

The genes are TRBV28 and TRBJ2-7, with D possibly TRBD1 on 6 matching bases. Germline assignment: CDR1 MDHEN and CDR2 SYDVKM. Deletions cut 6 bases from V and 2 bases from J, with 17 bases between. The CDR3 has 15 residues. This CDR3 is CASRGTGTSTYEQYF. CDR3 in DNA: TGTGCCAGCAGGGGAACCGGGACATCTACCTACGAGCAGTACTTC.

The chain carries TRBV18 and TRBJ1-1; D might be TRBD1 (6 bases). With 6 bases removed from V and 2 bases from J, the gap between germline ends came to 13 bases. The CDR3 covers 14 residues. Germline CDR1 KGHSH, CDR2 LQKENI. This chain's CDR3 is CASSLRDINTEAFF. In DNA form, the CDR3 reads TGTGCCAGCTCCCTTAGGGACATAAACACTGAAGCTTTCTTT.

The V and J genes are TRBV9 and TRBJ1-1; no clear D. CDR3 size: 14 residues. V was trimmed by 0 bases and J by 1 base, leaving 7 bases between them. Germline CDR1 SGDLS, CDR2 YYNGEE. CDR3 in DNA: TGTGCCAGCAGCGTAGAGAGGGAGAACACTGAAGCTTTCTTT. Its translation is CASSVERENTEAFF. Full variable domain (missing parts from reference TRBV9 and TRBJ1-1): DSGVTQTPKHLITATGQRVTLRCSPRSGDLSVYWYQQSLDQGLQFLIQYYNGEERAKGNILERFSAQQFPDLHSELNLSSLELGDSALYFCASSVERENTEAFFGQGTRLTVV.

On this clone itself: Additional DNA sequences in this sample encode the identical CDR3. The rearrangement joins TRBV28 to TRBJ1-5; unclear D gene. V shed 1 base and J shed 7 bases, with 2 bases lying between them. CDR1 is MDHEN, CDR2 SYDVKM, per germline. The CDR3 is 11 residues long. The CDR3 loop reads CASSLSQPQHF. The CDR3 region has the DNA TGTGCCAGCAGTTTATCGCAGCCCCAGCATTTT.

This clone was observed once. J is TRBJ2-7 and V is TRBV10-2, with D possibly being TRBD1 (6 bases). This CDR3 has 11 amino acids. CDR1 is WSHSY and CDR2 is SAAADI in the germline V gene. Between the trimmed V and J ends, which lost 8 bases and 5 bases, there was a span of 10 bases. As DNA, the CDR3 is TGCGCCAGCGAGGGGGTGGACGAGCAGTACTTC. It is translated as CASEGVDEQYF.

V usage is TRBV6-2 or TRBV6-3 and J usage is TRBJ1-6; D call uncertain. This CDR3 spans 16 amino acids. Germline V gene lookup returns CDR1 MNHEY and CDR2 SVGEGT. The ends were cut back, 5 bases at V and 0 bases at J, with 11 bases in the middle. The CDR3 nucleotides are TGTGCCAGCAGTACCAGGTGGAGCTCCTATAATTCACCCCTCCACTTT. Its protein product is CASSTRWSSYNSPLHF.

The rearrangement links TRBV4-2 to TRBJ1-2; 10 nucleotides agree with TRBD1. This CDR3 comprises 13 residues. Germline CDR1 is LGHNA and CDR2 is YNFKEQ. V was pared by 1 base and J by 7 bases, with 0 bases of the junction left unmatched. The CDR3 DNA sequence: TGTGCCAGCAGCCAAGGGGACAGGGGTGGCTACACCTTC. It yields the protein CASSQGDRGGYTF.